This T cell receptor beta chain came from a study of OX40 agonist ivuxolimab in advanced cancers. A note on this clone: No antigen is known for it.

V was trimmed by 0 bases and J by 2 bases, leaving 9 bases between them. Germline V gene lookup returns CDR1 SGHDT and CDR2 YYEEEE. The CDR3 length is 14 residues. Study findings and constraints: CD8+ T cells averaged more expanded clones than CD4+.

The data were produced by immunoSEQ multiplex PCR, yet TCRdb's version contains in-frame clones alone and is incomplete. The sample has around 20,000 clones, about 80% seen once. Here the sequenced sample was CD4+ or CD8+ T cells sorted from blood, taken in a trial of the OX40 agonist ivuxolimab. V gene TRBV5-6 combines with J gene TRBJ2-7; the D is unclear. This sequence was found in an adult with an advanced solid tumor such as melanoma, head and neck, liver or kidney cancer. CDR3 DNA sequence: TGTGCCAGCAGCTTGGAAGTCCGGCCCTACGAGCAGTACTTC. It is translated as CASSLEVRPYEQYF.